The present T cell receptor beta chain was sequenced within a study of cytotoxic CD8 clonotypes in ibrutinib-treated CLL. On the study more broadly: Response samples were taken after a median of approximately 13 months on treatment, range 6 to 36. Study-wide findings and caveats: With treatment, public clonotypes, which were uncommon, either contracted or remained stable.

This clone has only a few counts. Its antigen remains unidentified. The length of the CDR3 is 16 residues. Germline V lookup: CDR1 WNHNN, CDR2 SYGVQD (reference sequence). V lost 3 bases, J lost 7 bases, and 16 bases lay in between. Approximately 2 micrograms of genomic DNA from cryopreserved PBMCs went into TCR beta libraries. Generated by immunoSEQ multiplex PCR, the TCRdb table keeps only in-frame clones and is missing some. In the table there are hundreds of thousands of clones, over 65% of which are singletons. This specimen was PBMCs, taken after 12 months of ibrutinib treatment. The V and J genes are TRBV10-1 and TRBJ1-6; D unresolved. The clonotype was recovered from a human donor with chronic lymphocytic leukemia. As DNA, the CDR3 is TGCGCCAGCAGTGACGGCCCCCTGGTGGGGAATTCACCCCTCCACTTT. Amino acid sequence: CASSDGPLVGNSPLHF.